Below, 9 T cell receptor beta chains from the same sample are listed, as sequenced in a study of T cells after yellow fever vaccination. TCRdb analysed the 5' RACE reads with MiXCR anew, one entry per CDR3 protein. The sample contains under 600,000 distinct CDR3 sequences, 13% of which appear only once. The sample here was PBMCs, taken on the day of the yellow fever booster vaccination. The source is a young man who received the YFV17D yellow fever vaccine.

Only a few counts were recorded for this clonotype. CDR3 protein: CASSLKGATYEQYF. The CDR3, as DNA: TGTGCCAGCAGCTTAAAGGGGGCGACCTACGAGCAGTACTTC. The chain employs TRBV7-2 and TRBJ2-7; 7 positions match TRBD1. With V trimmed by 2 bases and J by 2 bases, 3 bases remained unmatched. The CDR3 contains 14 residues. CDR1 is SGHTA, CDR2 FQGNSA, per germline. The full variable domain, completed using reference TRBV7-2 and TRBJ2-7, is GAGVSQSPSNKVTEKGKDVELRCDPISGHTALYWYRQSLGQGLEFLIYFQGNSAPDKSGLPSDRFSAERTGGSVSTLTIQRTQQEDSAVYLCASSLKGATYEQYFGPGTRLTVT.

The chain uses TRBV12-3 or TRBV12-4 and TRBJ2-3, with 7 bases fitting TRBD1. The CDR3 consists of 15 residues. J gave up 3 bases and V 2 bases, and 5 bases lay outside the gene matches. CDR3 region: CASSLQGQFTDTQYF. CDR3 DNA sequence: TGTGCCAGCAGTTTACAGGGACAGTTTACAGATACGCAGTATTTT.

Only a few counts were recorded for this clonotype. This chain uses TRBV12-3 or TRBV12-4 with TRBJ2-5, with 9 bases lining up with TRBD1. Losses at the gene ends were 4 bases for V and 5 bases for J; bases not matched to a gene: 11. The CDR3 loop spans 16 amino acids. CDR3 nucleotides: TGTGCCAGCAGTTCAACAGGACAGGGGCTTTGGGAGACCCAGTACTTC. It is translated as CASSSTGQGLWETQYF.

This clonotype showed up just a few times. The chain carries TRBV5-1 and TRBJ2-1, with D perhaps TRBD2 (6 bases). Germline assignment: CDR1 SGHRS and CDR2 YFSETQ. Between the trimmed V and J ends, which lost 2 bases and 6 bases, there was a span of 12 bases. There are 14 residues in the CDR3. DNA of the CDR3: TGCGCCAGCAGCTTTGTTGCGGGAAGCAATGAGCAGTTCTTC. Its translation: CASSFVAGSNEQFF.

This clonotype was seen ten or more times. In nucleotides, the CDR3 is TGTGCCAGCAGCTCACCCGGGGGAGATCGGTCTGGAAACACCATATATTTT. Amino acids: CASSSPGGDRSGNTIYF. The J gene is TRBJ1-3, the V gene TRBV9, with D possibly being TRBD1 (5 bases). The V gene lost 4 bases and the J gene lost 1 base, with 18 bases spanning the gap. Germline lookup yields CDR1 SGDLS and CDR2 YYNGEE. The CDR3 spans 17 residues.

V and J are TRBV11-2 and TRBJ2-1, with 12 nucleotides matching TRBD2. CDR1 is SGHAT and CDR2 is FQNNGV in the germline V gene. CDR3 size: 21 residues. Trimming at V came to 1 base and at J to 4 bases, leaving 17 bases not matched to a gene. The CDR3 reads CASSLVTRTSGTLPPYNEQFF. The CDR3 coding sequence is TGTGCCAGCAGCTTAGTAACCCGGACTAGCGGGACCTTACCCCCTTACAATGAGCAGTTCTTC.

This clonotype was detected a few times. This rearrangement joins TRBV12-3 or TRBV12-4 to TRBJ2-7; 14 positions agree with TRBD2. With V trimmed by 4 bases and J by 6 bases, 2 bases remained unmatched. This CDR3 has 14 amino acids. As DNA, the CDR3 is TGTGCCAGCAGTTGGACTAGCGGGAGGCGCGAGCAGTACTTC. This sequence encodes CASSWTSGRREQYF.

This clonotype was seen a handful of times. CDR3 DNA sequence: TGTGCCAGCAGCCAAGACAGATCGATGGAGGCTTTCTTT. Amino acids: CASSQDRSMEAFF. The chain employs TRBV14 and TRBJ1-1; D is unresolved. The germline CDR1 and CDR2 sequences are SGHDN and FVKESK. Between the trimmed V and J ends, which lost 0 bases and 11 bases, there was a span of 13 bases. The CDR3 consists of 13 residues.

The J gene is TRBJ2-2, the V gene TRBV6-4; D is unresolved. V dropped 0 bases and J dropped 4 bases, with 6 bases sitting between them. This CDR3 region has 14 residues. Germline CDR1 is MRHNA and CDR2 is SNTAGT. In DNA form, the CDR3 reads TGTGCCAGCAGTGACTCGAGATTCACCGGGGAGCTGTTTTTT. Protein: CASSDSRFTGELFF.